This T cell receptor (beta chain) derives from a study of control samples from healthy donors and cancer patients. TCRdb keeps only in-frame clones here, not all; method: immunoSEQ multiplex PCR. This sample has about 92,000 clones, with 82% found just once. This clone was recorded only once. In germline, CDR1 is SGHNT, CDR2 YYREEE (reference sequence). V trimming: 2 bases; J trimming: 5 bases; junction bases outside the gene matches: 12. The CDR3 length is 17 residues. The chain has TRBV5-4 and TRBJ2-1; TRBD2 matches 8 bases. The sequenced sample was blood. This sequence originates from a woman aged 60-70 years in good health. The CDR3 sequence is CASSLSGGPGPHNEQFF. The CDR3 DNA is TGTGCCAGCAGCTTAAGCGGGGGCCCCGGCCCTCACAATGAGCAGTTCTTC. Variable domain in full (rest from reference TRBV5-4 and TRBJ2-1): ETGVTQSPTHLIKTRGQQVTLRCSSQSGHNTVSWYQQALGQGPQFIFQYYREEENGRGNFPPRFSGLQFPNYSSELNVNALELDDSALYLCASSLSGGPGPHNEQFFGPGTRLTVL.